This TCR beta chain came from a study of cytomegalovirus exposure and HLA in healthy donors. General study points: Roughly uniform depth of sequencing across donors was assumed in presence/absence analyses. In a later analysis, TCR beta V- and J-gene trimming showed a link to a missense DCLRE1C variant. When the data were analyzed later, several of the most significant clusters appeared to be linked to common viral pathogens.

V shed 0 bases and J shed 9 bases, with 18 bases lying between them. Germline V gene sequence: CDR1 SGHTA, CDR2 FQGTGA. This CDR3 is built from 16 residues. The study ran its PCR with 60 Vbeta and 13 Jbeta primers. Generated by immunoSEQ multiplex PCR, the TCRdb table keeps only in-frame clones and is missing some. Among around 200,000 clones listed, under 80% were seen once. With respect to this clone: Antigen unknown.

V usage is TRBV7-3 and J usage is TRBJ2-1, with D perhaps matching TRBD1 (7 bases). The sequencing sample was made of PBMCs. The TCR comes from a female donor in good health and CMV-seronegative. Here the CDR3 DNA reads TGTGCCAGCAGCTTAACTAAGCCGACAGGGCGGGGTGAGCAGTTCTTC. It is translated as CASSLTKPTGRGEQFF.